The sequence of this T cell receptor beta chain was determined in a study of blood T cells in healthy people across ages. Roughly 10 milliliters was the volume of peripheral blood drawn from each donor. It was with a sample-barcoded 5' primer and a J-beta primer mix that a second PCR of roughly 7 to 12 cycles was run. TCRdb analysed the 5' RACE reads with MiXCR anew, one entry per CDR3 protein. The sample has 1,500,000 or so distinct CDR3 sequences; less than 45% are singletons. Notes on this clonotype: The antigen remains undetermined.

Study-level points and caveats: In long-lived donors, naive CD4+ cell counts and diversity exceeded those of aged donors.

CDR1 DFQATT and CDR2 SNEGSKA come from the germline V gene (reference sequence). The CDR3 extends over 15 amino acids. The V and J ends lost 0 bases and 4 bases respectively, with 12 bases between them. The chain joins TRBV20-1 to TRBJ1-4; D is perhaps TRBD1 (5 bases). The sequencing sample was made of blood. This TCR was recovered from a young woman in good health. The CDR3 is CSARDLRQGNEKLFF. CDR3 bases: TGCAGTGCTAGAGATCTCCGGCAGGGTAATGAAAAACTGTTTTTT.